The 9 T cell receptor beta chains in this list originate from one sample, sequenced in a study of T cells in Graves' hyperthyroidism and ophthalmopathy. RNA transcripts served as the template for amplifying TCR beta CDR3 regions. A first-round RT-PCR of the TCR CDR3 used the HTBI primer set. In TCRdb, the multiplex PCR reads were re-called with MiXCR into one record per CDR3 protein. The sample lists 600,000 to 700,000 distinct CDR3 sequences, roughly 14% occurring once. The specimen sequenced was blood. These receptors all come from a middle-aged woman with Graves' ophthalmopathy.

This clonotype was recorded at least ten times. In DNA form, the CDR3 reads TGTGCCACCCAGGTGGAGGGCCACTACGAGCAGTACTTC. Its protein is CATQVEGHYEQYF. The chain carries TRBV6-5 and TRBJ2-7; a weak D match, TRBD2 (6 bases). V lost 10 bases, J lost 3 bases, and 16 bases lay in between. The CDR3 runs 13 residues. The germline CDR1 and CDR2 sequences are MNHEY and SVGAGI.

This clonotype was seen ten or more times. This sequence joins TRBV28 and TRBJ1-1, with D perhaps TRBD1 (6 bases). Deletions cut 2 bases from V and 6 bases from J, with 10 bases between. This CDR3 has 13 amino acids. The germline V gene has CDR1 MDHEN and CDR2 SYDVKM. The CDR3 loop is CASSLDRSAEAFF. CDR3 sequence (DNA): TGTGCCAGCAGTTTAGACAGGTCGGCTGAAGCTTTCTTT.

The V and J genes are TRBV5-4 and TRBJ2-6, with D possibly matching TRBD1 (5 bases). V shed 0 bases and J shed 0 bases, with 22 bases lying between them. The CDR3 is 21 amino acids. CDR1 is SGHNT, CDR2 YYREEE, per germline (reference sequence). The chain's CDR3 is CASSLAGTGPLGLSGANVLTF. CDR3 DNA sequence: TGTGCCAGCAGCTTGGCCGGAACCGGTCCTTTGGGGCTCTCTGGGGCCAACGTCCTGACTTTC.

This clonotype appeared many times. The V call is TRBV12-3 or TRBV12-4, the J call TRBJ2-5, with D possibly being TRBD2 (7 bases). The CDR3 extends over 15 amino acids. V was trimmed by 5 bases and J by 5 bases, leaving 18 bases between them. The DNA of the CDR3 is TGTGCCAGCAGTCCCGCGACGGGGGGCCGGGAGACCCAGTACTTC. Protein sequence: CASSPATGGRETQYF.

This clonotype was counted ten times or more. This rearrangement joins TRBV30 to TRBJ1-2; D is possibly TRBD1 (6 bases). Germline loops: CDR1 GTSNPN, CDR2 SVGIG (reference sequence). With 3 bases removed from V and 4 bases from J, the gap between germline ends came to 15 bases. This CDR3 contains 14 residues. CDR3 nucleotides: TGTGCCTGGAGCAGAGGGGGATTCGGCTATGGCTACACCTTC. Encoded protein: CAWSRGGFGYGYTF.

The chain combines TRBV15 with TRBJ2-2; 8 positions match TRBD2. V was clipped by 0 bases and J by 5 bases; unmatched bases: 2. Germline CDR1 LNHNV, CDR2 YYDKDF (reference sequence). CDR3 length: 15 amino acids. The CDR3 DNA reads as TGTGCCACCAGCAGAGATACTAGCGGAACCGGGGAGCTGTTTTTT. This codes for CATSRDTSGTGELFF.

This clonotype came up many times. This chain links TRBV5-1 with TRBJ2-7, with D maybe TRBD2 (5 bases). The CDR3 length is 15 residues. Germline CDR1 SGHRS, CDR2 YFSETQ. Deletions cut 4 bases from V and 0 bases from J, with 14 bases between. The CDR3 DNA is TGCGCCAGCAGCGACCCAGCGGTAAGCTCCTACGAGCAGTACTTC. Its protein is CASSDPAVSSYEQYF.

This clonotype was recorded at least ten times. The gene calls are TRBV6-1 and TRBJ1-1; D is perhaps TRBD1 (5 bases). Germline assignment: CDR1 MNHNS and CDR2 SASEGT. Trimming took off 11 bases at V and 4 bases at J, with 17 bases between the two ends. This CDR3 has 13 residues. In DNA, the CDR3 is TGTGCCGGACGAGCGGCGGGGGTCACTGAAGCTTTCTTT. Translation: CAGRAAGVTEAFF.

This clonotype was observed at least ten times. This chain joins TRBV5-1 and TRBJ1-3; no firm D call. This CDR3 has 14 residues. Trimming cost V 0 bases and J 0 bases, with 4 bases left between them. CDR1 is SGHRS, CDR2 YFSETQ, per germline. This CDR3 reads CASSLVGSGNTIYF. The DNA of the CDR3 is TGCGCCAGCAGCTTGGTGGGCTCTGGAAACACCATATATTTT. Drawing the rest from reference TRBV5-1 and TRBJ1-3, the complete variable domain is KAGVTQTPRYLIKTRGQQVTLSCSPISGHRSVSWYQQTPGQGLQFLFEYFSETQRNKGNFPGRFSGRQFSNSRSEMNVSTLELGDSALYLCASSLVGSGNTIYFGEGSWLTVV.